This entry is about one T cell receptor (beta chain). This entry belongs to a study of blood T cell repertoires in COVID-19. Cohort 3 donors counted as recovered after two negative PCRs, clearance, or resolved symptoms. Here immunoSEQ multiplex PCR was the method, and the copy in TCRdb shows in-frame clones only, minus some. This sample carries a few hundred thousand clones, roughly nine tenths of them seen once, and the ten largest clones take around 5.9%. The CDR3 is made up of 15 amino acids. The germline V gene has CDR1 MGHDK and CDR2 SYGVNS. Trimming stripped 1 base from V and 4 bases from J, with 11 bases between.

The V call is TRBV25-1, the J call TRBJ1-3; no firm D call. This sequence originates from a woman aged 30 to 39 who had recovered from COVID-19. The specimen was PBMCs or T cells enriched from blood (not recorded which). DNA of the CDR3: TGTGCCAGCAGTGAATTTGGAGGGAGGGGAAACACCATATATTTT. Its protein product is CASSEFGGRGNTIYF. Complete variable domain (other parts from reference TRBV25-1 and TRBJ1-3): EADIYQTPRYLVIGTGKKITLECSQTMGHDKMYWYQQDPGMELHLIHYSYGVNSTEKGDLSSESTVSRIRTEHFPLTLESARPSHTSQYLCASSEFGGRGNTIYFGEGSWLTVV.